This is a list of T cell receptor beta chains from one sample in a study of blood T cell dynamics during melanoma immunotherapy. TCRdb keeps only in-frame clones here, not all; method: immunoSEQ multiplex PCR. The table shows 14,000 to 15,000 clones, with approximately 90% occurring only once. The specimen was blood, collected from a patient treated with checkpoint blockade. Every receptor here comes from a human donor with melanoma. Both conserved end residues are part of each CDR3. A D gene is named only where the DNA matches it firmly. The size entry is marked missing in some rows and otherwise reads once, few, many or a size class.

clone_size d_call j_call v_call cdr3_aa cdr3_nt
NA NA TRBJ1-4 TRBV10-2 CASTGAGAPANEKLFF TGCGCCAGCACAGGGGCAGGGGCGCCTGCTAATGAAAAACTGTTTTTT
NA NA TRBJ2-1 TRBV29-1 CSGRTSSYNEQFF TGCAGCGGACGGACGTCGTCCTACAATGAGCAGTTCTTC
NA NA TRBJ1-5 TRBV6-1 CASSDRQFSNQPQHF TGTGCCAGCAGTGACCGACAGTTTAGCAATCAGCCCCAGCATTTT
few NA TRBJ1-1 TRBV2 CASSEQGGTEAFF TGTGCCAGCAGTGAACAGGGAGGCACTGAAGCTTTCTTT
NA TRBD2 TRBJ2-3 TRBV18 CASSSGLAADTQYF TGTGCCAGCTCGTCGGGACTAGCGGCAGATACGCAGTATTTT
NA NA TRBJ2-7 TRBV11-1 CASSLTSSYEQYF TGTGCCAGCAGCCTCACTAGCTCCTACGAGCAGTACTTC
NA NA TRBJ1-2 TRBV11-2 CASSSVGGGNYGYTF TGTGCCAGCTCCTCCGTTGGTGGGGGGAACTATGGCTACACCTTC
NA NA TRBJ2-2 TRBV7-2 CASSPRDHHTGELFF TGTGCCAGCAGCCCCCGGGACCACCACACCGGGGAGCTGTTTTTT
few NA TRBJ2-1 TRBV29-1 CSVGGGTVYNEQFF TGCAGCGTTGGGGGCGGGACGGTCTACAATGAGCAGTTCTTC
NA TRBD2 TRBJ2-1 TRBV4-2 CASSPGRANNEQFF TGTGCCAGCAGCCCCGGGAGGGCCAACAATGAGCAGTTCTTC
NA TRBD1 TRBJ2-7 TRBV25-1 CASTMGSTGLYEQYF TGTGCCAGCACCATGGGGTCGACAGGGTTGTACGAGCAGTACTTC
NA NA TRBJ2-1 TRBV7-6 CASSFGQYNEQFF TGTGCCAGCAGCTTCGGTCAATACAATGAGCAGTTCTTC
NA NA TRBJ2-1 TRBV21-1 CASSVNGEQFF TGTGCCAGCAGCGTAAACGGGGAGCAGTTCTTC
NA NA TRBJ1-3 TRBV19 CASSMEKGGALSSGNTIYF TGTGCCAGTAGTATGGAGAAGGGTGGGGCCCTAAGCTCTGGAAACACCATATATTTT
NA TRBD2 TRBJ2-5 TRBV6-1 CASSPGEGLETQYF TGTGCCAGCAGTCCGGGGGAGGGCCTTGAGACCCAGTACTTC
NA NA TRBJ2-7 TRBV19 CASSRDRLYEQYF TGTGCCAGTAGTCGTGACAGGCTCTACGAGCAGTACTTC
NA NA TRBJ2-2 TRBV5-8 CASSLRGAQHGELFF TGTGCCAGCAGCTTACGGGGGGCGCAGCACGGGGAGCTGTTTTTT
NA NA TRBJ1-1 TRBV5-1 CASSRLQGTNTEAFF TGCGCCAGCAGCCGATTACAGGGTACGAACACTGAAGCTTTCTTT
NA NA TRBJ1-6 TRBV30 CAWGEVSSYNSPLHF TGTGCCTGGGGCGAGGTTAGCTCCTATAATTCACCCCTCCACTTT
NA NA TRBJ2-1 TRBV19 CASSIGLDPYNEQFF TGTGCCAGTAGTATAGGACTCGATCCCTACAATGAGCAGTTCTTC
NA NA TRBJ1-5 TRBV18 CASSPGGASNQPQHF TGTGCCAGCTCACCGGGGGGAGCTAGCAATCAGCCCCAGCATTTT
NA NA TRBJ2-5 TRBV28 CASNVGIQETQYF TGTGCCAGCAACGTCGGGATTCAAGAGACCCAGTACTTC
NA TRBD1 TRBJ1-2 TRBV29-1 CSVEDQTGTASNYGYTF TGCAGCGTTGAAGATCAAACCGGGACAGCCTCTAACTATGGCTACACCTTC
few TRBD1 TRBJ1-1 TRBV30 CAWSVQGVSEAFF TGTGCCTGGAGTGTACAGGGGGTGTCTGAAGCTTTCTTT
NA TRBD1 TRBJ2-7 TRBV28 CASSSAGTGGNEQYF TGTGCCAGCAGTTCAGCCGGGACAGGGGGCAACGAGCAGTACTTC
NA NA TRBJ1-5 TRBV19 CASSEGGGLGNQPQHF TGTGCCAGTAGTGAAGGTGGGGGTCTTGGCAATCAGCCCCAGCATTTT
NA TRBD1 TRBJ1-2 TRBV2 CASSEGDRDGYTF TGTGCCAGCAGTGAAGGGGACAGAGATGGCTACACCTTC
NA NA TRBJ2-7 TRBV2 CASSEFLAYEQYF TGTGCCAGCAGTGAATTCCTTGCCTACGAGCAGTACTTC
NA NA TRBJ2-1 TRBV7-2 CASSPRFQGRFTYNEQFF TGTGCCAGCAGCCCGAGGTTCCAGGGGCGATTTACATACAATGAGCAGTTCTTC
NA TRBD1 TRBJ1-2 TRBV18 CASSPPGQGDYGYTF TGTGCCAGCTCACCACCGGGACAGGGAGACTATGGCTACACCTTC
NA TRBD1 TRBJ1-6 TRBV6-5 CASSPRRQGPPLHF TGTGCCAGCAGCCCTCGAAGACAGGGGCCACCCCTCCACTTT
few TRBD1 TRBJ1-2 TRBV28 CASSSMTGGYGYTF TGTGCCAGCAGTTCTATGACAGGGGGCTATGGCTACACCTTC
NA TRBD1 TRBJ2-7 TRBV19 CASMSFAGGSYEQYF TGTGCCAGTATGAGCTTCGCAGGGGGCTCCTACGAGCAGTACTTC
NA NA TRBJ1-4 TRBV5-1 CASRRAVYEKLFF TGCGCCAGCCGGCGGGCTGTATATGAAAAACTGTTTTTT
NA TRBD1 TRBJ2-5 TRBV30 CAAGTGARETQYF TGTGCCGCCGGGACAGGGGCAAGGGAGACCCAGTACTTC
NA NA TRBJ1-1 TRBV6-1 CASIGDRSLNTEAFF TGTGCCAGCATTGGGGACCGTTCACTAAACACTGAAGCTTTCTTT
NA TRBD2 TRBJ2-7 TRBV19 CASSKLAGSAYEQYF TGTGCCAGTAGTAAACTAGCGGGATCTGCCTACGAGCAGTACTTC
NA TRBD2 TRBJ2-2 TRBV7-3 CASSPGLTNTGELFF TGTGCCAGCAGCCCGGGACTAACGAACACCGGGGAGCTGTTTTTT
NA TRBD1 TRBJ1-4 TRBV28 CASSFDRGREKLFF TGTGCCAGCAGTTTCGACAGGGGACGTGAAAAACTGTTTTTT
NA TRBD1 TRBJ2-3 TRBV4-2 CASSHRDRDYADTQYF TGTGCCAGCAGCCACCGGGACAGGGATTACGCAGATACGCAGTATTTT
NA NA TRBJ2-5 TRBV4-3 CASSQGVQETQYF TGCGCCAGCAGCCAAGGGGTGCAAGAGACCCAGTACTTC
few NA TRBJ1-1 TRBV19 CASSMYRQNTEAFF TGTGCCAGTAGTATGTATCGACAGAACACTGAAGCTTTCTTT
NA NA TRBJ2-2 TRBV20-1 CSATTGELFF TGCAGTGCCACTACCGGGGAGCTGTTTTTT
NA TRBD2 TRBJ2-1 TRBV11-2 CASSLVLAGGPPEFF TGTGCCAGCAGCTTGGTACTAGCGGGAGGGCCTCCCGAGTTCTTC